The clone carrying this T cell receptor (beta chain) was detected ten times or more. The source of the sample is a study of patients and donors after allogeneic stem cell transplantation. In TCRdb, the RT-PCR reads were re-called with MiXCR into one record per CDR3 protein. The sample consists of around 82,000 distinct CDR3 sequences, just under 5% of them appearing once. Trimming at V came to 3 bases and at J to 0 bases, leaving 6 bases not matched to a gene. CDR3 length: 16 residues. Germline V gene lookup returns CDR1 DFQATT and CDR2 SNEGSKA (reference sequence). Input material: blood, either unsorted or a sorted T cell fraction (not recorded which). V usage is TRBV20-1 and J usage is TRBJ2-4; 9 bases map to TRBD2. The TCR sequence derives from a human donor who was either an allogeneic HSCT recipient or a stem cell or donor lymphocyte infusion donor (not recorded which). It is not recorded whose cells these are; they may come from a transplant donor. CDR3 DNA sequence: TGCAGTGCTAGCCCGCAACTAGCGGGAGCCAAAAACATTCAGTACTTC. Its translation: CSASPQLAGAKNIQYF.